This T cell receptor beta chain was observed in a study of siplizumab effects on memory and regulatory T cells. Study-level findings and limits: The naive T cell population seemed more diverse than memory cells and seemed a major contributor to the alloresponse. In roughly 75-96% of proliferating CD4+ or CD8+ clones, a naive or memory phenotype could not be assigned. With siplizumab, cumulative frequency of CD4+ memory-derived alloreactive sequences dropped significantly. Researchers did not confirm the suppressive function of proliferating Tregs from siplizumab cultures.

J was trimmed by 3 bases and V by 5 bases; bases with no gene match: 11. This CDR3 is 18 amino acids long. Per the germline V gene, CDR1 is LGHNT and CDR2 is FRNRAP. TCRdb's table, derived via immunoSEQ multiplex PCR, lists solely in-frame clones and lacks some. The table shows some 100,000 clones, with 92% occurring only once. Points on this clone: Its antigen is unidentified.

J is TRBJ2-2 and V is TRBV12-5; TRBD2 agrees at 11 bases. The TCR was taken from a human donor in good health. Sequencing was carried out using Tregs sorted from blood. The CDR3 spells CASGAGLAERLYTGELFF. The CDR3 DNA follows: TGTGCTAGTGGTGCGGGACTAGCGGAACGCCTATACACCGGGGAGCTGTTTTTT.